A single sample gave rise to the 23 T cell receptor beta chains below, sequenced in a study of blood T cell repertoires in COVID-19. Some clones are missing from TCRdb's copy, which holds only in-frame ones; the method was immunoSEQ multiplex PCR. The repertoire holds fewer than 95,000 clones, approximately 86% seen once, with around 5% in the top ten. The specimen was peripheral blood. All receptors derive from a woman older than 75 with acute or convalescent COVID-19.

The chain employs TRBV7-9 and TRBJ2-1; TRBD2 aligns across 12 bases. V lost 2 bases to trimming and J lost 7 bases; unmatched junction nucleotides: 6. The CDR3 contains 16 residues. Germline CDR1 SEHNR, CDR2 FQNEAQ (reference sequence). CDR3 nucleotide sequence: TGTGCCAGCAGCTTATCCCCTAGCGGGGGGGTTAATGAGCAGTTCTTC. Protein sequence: CASSLSPSGGVNEQFF.

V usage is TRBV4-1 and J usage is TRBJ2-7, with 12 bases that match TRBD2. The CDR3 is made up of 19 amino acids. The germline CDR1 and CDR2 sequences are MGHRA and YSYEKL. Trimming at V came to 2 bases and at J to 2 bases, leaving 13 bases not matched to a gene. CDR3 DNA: TGCGCCAGCAGCCAATATAGTCGGACTAGCGGGGCTGCCCCCTACGAGCAGTACTTC. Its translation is CASSQYSRTSGAAPYEQYF.

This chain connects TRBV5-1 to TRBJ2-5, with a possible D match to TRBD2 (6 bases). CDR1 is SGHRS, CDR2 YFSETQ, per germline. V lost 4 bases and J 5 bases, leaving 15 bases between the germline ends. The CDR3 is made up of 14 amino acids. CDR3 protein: CASSQERGGETQYF. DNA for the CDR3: TGCGCCAGCAGCCAGGAACGGGGAGGTGAGACCCAGTACTTC.

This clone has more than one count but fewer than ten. The CDR3 DNA follows: TGCGCCAGCAGTCGGGCACGGGGGGATGGAAACACCATATATTTT. Residues: CASSRARGDGNTIYF. The chain is built from TRBV4-3 and TRBJ1-3, with TRBD1 as a possible D gene (5 bases). CDR3 length equals 15 residues. CDR1 is LGHNA and CDR2 is YSLEER in the germline V gene. Trimming shortened V by 6 bases and J by 3 bases, and 15 bases separated the two germline ends.

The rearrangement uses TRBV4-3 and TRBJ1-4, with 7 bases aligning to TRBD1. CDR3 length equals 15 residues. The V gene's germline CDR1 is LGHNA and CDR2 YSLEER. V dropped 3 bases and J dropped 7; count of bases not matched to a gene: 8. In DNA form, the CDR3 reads TGCGCCAGCAGCCATGAGAGGGGGCAAAGTGAAAAACTGTTTTTT. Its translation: CASSHERGQSEKLFF.

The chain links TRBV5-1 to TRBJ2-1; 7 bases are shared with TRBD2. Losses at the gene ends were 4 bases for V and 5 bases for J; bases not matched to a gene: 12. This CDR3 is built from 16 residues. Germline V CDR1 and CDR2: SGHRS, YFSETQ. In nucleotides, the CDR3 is TGCGCCAGCAGCGCGGACTGGACTAGAGGTGACAATGAGCAGTTCTTC. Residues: CASSADWTRGDNEQFF.

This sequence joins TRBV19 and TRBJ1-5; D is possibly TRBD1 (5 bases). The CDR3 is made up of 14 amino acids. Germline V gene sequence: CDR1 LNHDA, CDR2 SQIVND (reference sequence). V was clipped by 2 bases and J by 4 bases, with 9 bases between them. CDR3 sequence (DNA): TGTGCCAGTAGTATACAGGGTAGTAATCAGCCCCAGCATTTT. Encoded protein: CASSIQGSNQPQHF.

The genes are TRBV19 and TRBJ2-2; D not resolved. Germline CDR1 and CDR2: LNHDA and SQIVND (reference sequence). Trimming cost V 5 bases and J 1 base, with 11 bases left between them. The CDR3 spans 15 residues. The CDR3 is CASSSQVGNTGELFF. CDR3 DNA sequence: TGTGCCAGTAGTTCTCAGGTGGGGAACACCGGGGAGCTGTTTTTT.

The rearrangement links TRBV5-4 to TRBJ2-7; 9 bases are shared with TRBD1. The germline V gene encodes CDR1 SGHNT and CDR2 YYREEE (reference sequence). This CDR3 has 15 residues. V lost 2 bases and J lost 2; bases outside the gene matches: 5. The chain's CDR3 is CASSLTGGTAYEQYF. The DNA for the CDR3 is TGTGCCAGCAGCTTAACAGGGGGCACAGCCTACGAGCAGTACTTC.

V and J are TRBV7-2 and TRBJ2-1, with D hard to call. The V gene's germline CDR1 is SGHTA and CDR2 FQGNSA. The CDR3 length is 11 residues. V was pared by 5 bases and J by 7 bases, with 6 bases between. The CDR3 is CASSQENEQFF. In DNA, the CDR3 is TGTGCCAGCAGCCAAGAGAATGAGCAGTTCTTC.

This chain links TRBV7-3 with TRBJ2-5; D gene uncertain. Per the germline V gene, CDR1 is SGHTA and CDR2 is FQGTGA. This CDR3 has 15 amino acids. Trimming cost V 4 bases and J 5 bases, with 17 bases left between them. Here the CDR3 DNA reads TGTGCCAGCAGCTCGGCCGGCTCATACGGGGAGACCCAGTACTTC. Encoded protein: CASSSAGSYGETQYF.

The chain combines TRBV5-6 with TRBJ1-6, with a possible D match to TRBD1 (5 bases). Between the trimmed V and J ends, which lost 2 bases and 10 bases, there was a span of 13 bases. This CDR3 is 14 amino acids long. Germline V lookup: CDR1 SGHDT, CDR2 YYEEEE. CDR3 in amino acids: CASSFGGLESPLHF. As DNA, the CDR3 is TGTGCCAGCAGCTTCGGGGGATTAGAATCACCCCTCCACTTT.

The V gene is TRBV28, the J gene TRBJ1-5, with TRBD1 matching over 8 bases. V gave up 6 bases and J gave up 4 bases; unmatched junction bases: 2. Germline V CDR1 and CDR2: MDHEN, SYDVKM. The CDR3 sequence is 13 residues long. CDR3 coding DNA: TGTGCCAGCAGCGGGACAGGAAATCAGCCCCAGCATTTT. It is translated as CASSGTGNQPQHF.

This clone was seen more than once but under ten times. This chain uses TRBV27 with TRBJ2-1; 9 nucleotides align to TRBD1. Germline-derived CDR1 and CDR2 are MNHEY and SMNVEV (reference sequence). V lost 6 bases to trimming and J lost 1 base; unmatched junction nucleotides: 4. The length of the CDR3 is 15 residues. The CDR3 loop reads CASSEQGASYNEQFF. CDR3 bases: TGTGCCAGCAGCGAACAGGGGGCTTCCTACAATGAGCAGTTCTTC.

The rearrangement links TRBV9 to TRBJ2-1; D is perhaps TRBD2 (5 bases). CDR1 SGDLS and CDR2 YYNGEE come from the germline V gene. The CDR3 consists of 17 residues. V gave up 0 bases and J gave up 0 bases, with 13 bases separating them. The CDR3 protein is CASSVGLADSSYNEQFF. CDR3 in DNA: TGTGCCAGCAGCGTAGGCCTAGCTGATAGCTCCTACAATGAGCAGTTCTTC.

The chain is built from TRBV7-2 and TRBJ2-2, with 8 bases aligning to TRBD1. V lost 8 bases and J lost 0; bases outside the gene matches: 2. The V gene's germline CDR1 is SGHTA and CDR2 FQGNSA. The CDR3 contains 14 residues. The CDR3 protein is CASQGAANTGELFF. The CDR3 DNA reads TGTGCCAGCCAGGGGGCAGCGAACACCGGGGAGCTGTTTTTT.

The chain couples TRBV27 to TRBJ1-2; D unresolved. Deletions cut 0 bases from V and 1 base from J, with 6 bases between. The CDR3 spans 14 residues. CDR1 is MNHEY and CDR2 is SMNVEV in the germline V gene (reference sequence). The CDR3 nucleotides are TGTGCCAGCAGTTTATCGCACAGTAACTATGGCTACACCTTC. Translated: CASSLSHSNYGYTF.

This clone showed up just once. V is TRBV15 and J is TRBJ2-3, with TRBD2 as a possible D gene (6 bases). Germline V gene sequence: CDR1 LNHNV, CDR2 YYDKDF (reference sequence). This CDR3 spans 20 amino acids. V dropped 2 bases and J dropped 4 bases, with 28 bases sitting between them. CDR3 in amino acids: CATSRREGWGPSASPDTQYF. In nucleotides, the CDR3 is TGTGCCACCAGCAGAAGAGAGGGATGGGGACCTAGCGCGAGCCCAGATACGCAGTATTTT.

CDR3 region: CASRGTSGHYEQYF. CDR3 coding DNA: TGTGCCAGCAGAGGGACTAGCGGGCACTACGAGCAGTACTTC. V usage is TRBV27 and J usage is TRBJ2-7, with 12 bases identical to TRBD2. Unmatched junction bases numbered 3, after V lost 6 bases and J lost 3 bases. Per the germline V gene, CDR1 is MNHEY and CDR2 is SMNVEV (reference sequence). The CDR3 has 14 residues.

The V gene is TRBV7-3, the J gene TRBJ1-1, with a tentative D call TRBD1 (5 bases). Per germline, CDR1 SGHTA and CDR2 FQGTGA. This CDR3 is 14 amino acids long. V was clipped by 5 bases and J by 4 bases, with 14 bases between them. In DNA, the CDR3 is TGTGCCAGCAGCCCGGCCCATGGGGCCACTGAAGCTTTCTTT. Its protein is CASSPAHGATEAFF.

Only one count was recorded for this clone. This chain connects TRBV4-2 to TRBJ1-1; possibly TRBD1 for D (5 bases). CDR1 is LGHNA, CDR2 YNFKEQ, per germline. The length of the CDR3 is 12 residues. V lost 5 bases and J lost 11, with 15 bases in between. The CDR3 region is CASSKGHLGAFF. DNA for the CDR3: TGTGCCAGCAGCAAAGGACACCTTGGGGCTTTCTTT.

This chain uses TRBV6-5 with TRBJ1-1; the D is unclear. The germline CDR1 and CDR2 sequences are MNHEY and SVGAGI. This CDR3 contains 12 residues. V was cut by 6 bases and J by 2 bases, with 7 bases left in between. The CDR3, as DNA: TGTGCCAGCAGACCTAGCAACACTGAAGCTTTCTTT. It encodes CASRPSNTEAFF.

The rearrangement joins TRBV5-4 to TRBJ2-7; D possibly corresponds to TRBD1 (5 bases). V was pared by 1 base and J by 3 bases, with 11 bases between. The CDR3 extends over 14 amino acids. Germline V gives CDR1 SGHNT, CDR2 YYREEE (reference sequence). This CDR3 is CASSLRAGNYEQYF. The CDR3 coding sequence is TGTGCCAGCAGCTTGAGGGCAGGGAACTACGAGCAGTACTTC.